This is a list of T cell receptor beta chains from one sample in a study of blood T cells in healthy people across ages. TCRdb processed the 5' RACE reads anew with MiXCR; each CDR3 protein has one entry. This sample yields hundreds of thousands of distinct CDR3 sequences, of which 30% to 45% are seen a single time; roughly 13% belongs to the top ten. Sequencing was performed on blood. These receptors originate from a man younger than 35 in good health. Both conserved end residues are part of each CDR3. The D gene is left open where the match is weak. Size is stated for part of the rows, as once, few or many counts, or as a class when the clone is expanded.

j_gene,v_gene,d_gene,abundance,CDR3nt,CDR3aa
TRBJ1-1,TRBV7-2,NA,few,TGTGCCAGCAGCCCCAGTGTGGGTGAGCATAACACTGAAGCTTTCTTT,CASSPSVGEHNTEAFF
TRBJ2-1,TRBV7-2,NA,few,TGTGCCAGCAGCTCTACTTCGACAGCCCAGTGGGGCAATGAGCAGTTCTTC,CASSSTSTAQWGNEQFF
TRBJ2-1,TRBV4-1,TRBD2,NA,TGCGCCAGCAGCCAGGTTGGAAAAGCGGGAATTTTAGATGAGCAGTTCTTC,CASSQVGKAGILDEQFF
TRBJ2-1,TRBV2,NA,NA,TGTGTCAGCAGTGTCGACTGGGGAAGCTCCTACAATGAGCAGTTCTTC,CVSSVDWGSSYNEQFF
TRBJ2-1,TRBV27,NA,many,TGTGCCAGCAGAAGGTTGGAGCGAGGATCGTATGACAATGAGCAGTTCTTC,CASRRLERGSYDNEQFF
TRBJ2-1,TRBV4-2,NA,NA,TGTGCCAGCAGCCAAGATCGGGGCCAATACGAGCAGTTCTTC,CASSQDRGQYEQFF
TRBJ1-1,TRBV20-1,NA,NA,TGCAGTGCTAGAGAGGGTGGAAGTATGAACACTGAAGCTTTCTTT,CSAREGGSMNTEAFF
TRBJ1-1,TRBV5-1,NA,NA,TGCGCCAGCAGCTTGGGCCCAGGGGAGGTCACTGAAGCTTTCTTT,CASSLGPGEVTEAFF
TRBJ2-1,TRBV3-1,TRBD2,few,TGTGCCAGCAGCCAAGATCCCAGCGGGGGGTACTACAATGAGCAGTTCTTC,CASSQDPSGGYYNEQFF
TRBJ2-5,TRBV6-2/TRBV6-3,NA,NA,TGTGCCAGCAGAGTAAGGGAAAACAATGAGCAGTACTTC,CASRVRENNEQYF
TRBJ2-4,TRBV4-1,TRBD2,NA,TGCGCCAGCAGCCAAGCGGTGAGGGCTAGCGGGGGGGTGGCCAAAAACATTCAGTACTTC,CASSQAVRASGGVAKNIQYF
TRBJ2-3,TRBV4-2,NA,few,TGTGCCAGCAGTTTTGGACTGTACACAGATACGCAGTATTTT,CASSFGLYTDTQYF
TRBJ1-3,TRBV6-2/TRBV6-3,NA,NA,TGTGCCAGCAGCCCCGGGACCAACTCTGGAAACACCATATATTTT,CASSPGTNSGNTIYF
TRBJ1-2,TRBV6-5,NA,few,TGTGCCAGCAGTTACTATTTTCCAGCATTATCCTATGGCTACACCTTC,CASSYYFPALSYGYTF
TRBJ1-2,TRBV21-1,NA,few,TGTGCCAGCCCAGTCGTGGGGGGTAACTATGGCTACACCTTC,CASPVVGGNYGYTF
TRBJ2-1,TRBV24-1,NA,few,TGTGCCACCAGTGCCTCCGGAGAAGGAATCAATGAGCAGTTCTTC,CATSASGEGINEQFF
TRBJ1-5,TRBV6-2/TRBV6-3,TRBD1,few,TGTGCCAGCAGTTATGCGACAGGGGAACCCTCATATAGCAATCAGCCCCAGCATTTT,CASSYATGEPSYSNQPQHF
TRBJ1-1,TRBV2,TRBD1,NA,TGTGCCAGCAGTGAAGGAGGCAGGGGGCTGTTCGGCACTGAAGCTTTCTTT,CASSEGGRGLFGTEAFF
TRBJ1-6,TRBV21-1,NA,NA,TGTGCCAGCAGCAAAGAGAGAGCGAGACGGGGGCCCCTCTCCTATAATTCACCCCTCCACTTT,CASSKERARRGPLSYNSPLHF
TRBJ2-2,TRBV5-5,TRBD1,few,TGTGCCAGCAGCTCACCGCTGGGACAGCTGAACACCGGGGAGCTGTTTTTT,CASSSPLGQLNTGELFF
TRBJ2-3,TRBV20-1,NA,few,TGCAGTGCTAGATCACTTAGCACAGATACGCAGTATTTT,CSARSLSTDTQYF
TRBJ1-3,TRBV12-3/TRBV12-4,NA,NA,TGTGCCAGCAGTAAGGAGGGACTAACTGGAAACACCATATATTTT,CASSKEGLTGNTIYF
TRBJ1-1,TRBV5-6,NA,NA,TGTGCCAGCAGCTTGGCCGAGGGGCGCGGTGAAGCTTTCTTT,CASSLAEGRGEAFF
TRBJ2-5,TRBV7-2,NA,many,TGTGCCAGCAGCTTAGGTCATACAACACCATCAGAGACCCAGTACTTC,CASSLGHTTPSETQYF
TRBJ2-1,TRBV29-1,TRBD1,many,TGCAGCAGCAGACAGGGGTCCTACAATGAGCAGTTCTTC,CSSRQGSYNEQFF
TRBJ2-1,TRBV11-3,NA,NA,TGTGCCAGCAGCTTCCGGAGACACAATGAGCAGTTCTTC,CASSFRRHNEQFF
TRBJ1-2,TRBV4-3,TRBD1,NA,TGCGCCAGCAGCCTATCCGGACAGGGGGCCGGTGGCTACACCTTC,CASSLSGQGAGGYTF
TRBJ1-5,TRBV2,NA,NA,TGTGCCAGCAGCCTCAGGGAAAATAGCAATCAGCCCCAGCATTTT,CASSLRENSNQPQHF
TRBJ2-5,TRBV11-2,TRBD2,many,TGTGCCAGCAGCTTGTCTAGCGGGAAAGAGACCCAGTACTTC,CASSLSSGKETQYF
TRBJ1-1,TRBV2,NA,many,TGTGCCAGCAGCTTAGGTGTGGGGGAGGCTTTCTTT,CASSLGVGEAFF
TRBJ2-1,TRBV7-2,NA,few,TGTGCCAGCAGCACCAGTGGGGTCTCCTACAATGAGCAGTTCTTC,CASSTSGVSYNEQFF
TRBJ1-1,TRBV6-2/TRBV6-3,NA,once,TGTGCCAGCAGTTTCCCACAGGGAGGGGCTGAAGCTTTCTTT,CASSFPQGGAEAFF
TRBJ1-6,TRBV7-2,NA,NA,TGTGCCAGCAGCCCCACGCAGGGCCGCAATTCACCCCTCCACTTT,CASSPTQGRNSPLHF
TRBJ2-4,TRBV4-1,NA,NA,TGCGCCAGCACCGCCGGCGGACACCACATAGCCAAAAACATTCAGTACTTC,CASTAGGHHIAKNIQYF
TRBJ2-3,TRBV7-8,NA,NA,TGTGCCTGGGGCACCCCGTGGGCAGATACGCAGTATTTT,CAWGTPWADTQYF
TRBJ1-1,TRBV20-1,NA,once,TGCAGTGCCCCACTTTGGCGGTCAGGGGACACTGAAGCTTTCTTT,CSAPLWRSGDTEAFF
TRBJ2-7,TRBV6-1,NA,NA,TGTGCCAGCAACCAGGGAAGCAATGAGCAGTACTTC,CASNQGSNEQYF
TRBJ2-5,TRBV5-1,NA,NA,TGCGCCAGCAGCTTGGTTGGCAACGCCAGGGTCGTAGGGACCCAGTACTTC,CASSLVGNARVVGTQYF
TRBJ2-2,TRBV28,NA,NA,TGTGCCAGCAGTTCCGGGGAGGCCGGGGAGCTGTTTTTT,CASSSGEAGELFF
TRBJ1-2,TRBV7-9,NA,few,TGTGCCAGCAGCTTAGCGCCAAGGCAGGGGTGTGGCTACACCTTC,CASSLAPRQGCGYTF
TRBJ2-3,TRBV7-2,NA,NA,TGTGCCAGCAGCTTAGTGGTCGGAGGCACAGATACGCAGTATTTT,CASSLVVGGTDTQYF
TRBJ2-1,TRBV5-5,NA,NA,TGTGCCAGCAGCTTGGAGGCTAGGGATCGGTTCTTC,CASSLEARDRFF
TRBJ1-5,TRBV12-3/TRBV12-4,NA,few,TGTGCCAGCAGTTCGCGACAGGATCAGCCCCAGCATTTT,CASSSRQDQPQHF
TRBJ1-2,TRBV7-2,NA,NA,TGTGCCAGCAGCTCCACAATGAACTATGGCTACACCTTC,CASSSTMNYGYTF
TRBJ2-2,TRBV6-6,NA,NA,TGTGCCAGCAGTTCCCGGGGGCAAACCGGGGAGCTGTTTTTT,CASSSRGQTGELFF
TRBJ2-1,TRBV7-9,TRBD1,few,TGTGCCAGCAGCTTAGACGCGGGACAGGTCGATGAGCAGTTCTTC,CASSLDAGQVDEQFF
TRBJ1-1,TRBV2,NA,NA,TGTGCCAGCAGCGCCATTAACAGGGACGGGGAAGCTTTCTTT,CASSAINRDGEAFF
TRBJ2-3,TRBV6-2/TRBV6-3,NA,many,TGTGCCAGCGGTCGAGCCTACACAGATACGCAGTATTTT,CASGRAYTDTQYF
TRBJ2-1,TRBV7-3,NA,many,TGTGCCAGCAGCTTTGGGGCAGGGTACAATGAGCAGTTCTTC,CASSFGAGYNEQFF
TRBJ2-7,TRBV4-1,NA,NA,TGCGCCAGCAGCCAAGAAATCGGGATCTCCTACGAGCAGTACTTC,CASSQEIGISYEQYF
TRBJ1-6,TRBV6-5,NA,few,TGTGCCAGCACTAGAGCAAACTCCTATAATTCACCCCTCCACTTT,CASTRANSYNSPLHF
TRBJ2-1,TRBV7-2,NA,NA,TGTGCCAGCAGGATAGGAGGGGGGTCCTACAATGAGAAGTTCTTC,CASRIGGGSYNEKFF
TRBJ2-3,TRBV29-1,NA,many,TGCAGCGTTGAAGATCGTTTCCGGGGGGCATCAGATACGCAGTATTTT,CSVEDRFRGASDTQYF
TRBJ2-1,TRBV5-1,NA,NA,TGCGCCAGCAGCTCTTTGGGCTATGAGCAGTTCTTC,CASSSLGYEQFF
TRBJ2-5,TRBV5-1,NA,many,TGCGCCAGCAGCTTGGGCAGGTACCAAGAGACCCAGTACTTC,CASSLGRYQETQYF
TRBJ1-4,TRBV15,NA,NA,TGTGCCACCAGCAGAGATCGCTCAGCCGAAAAACTGTTTTTT,CATSRDRSAEKLFF
TRBJ1-2,TRBV12-3/TRBV12-4,NA,NA,TGTGCCAGCAGCCCGGGGGGGGGAGGGGGAGCATATGGCTACACCTTC,CASSPGGGGGAYGYTF